This T cell receptor (beta chain) was observed in a study of blood T cell repertoires in COVID-19. TCRdb's copy holds only in-frame clones and misses some; the assay was immunoSEQ multiplex PCR. The sample lists approximately 300,000 clones; less than 85% were seen once. A single count supports this clone. The receptor's source is a woman in her thirties who had been exposed to COVID-19. Material for sequencing was PBMCs or T cells enriched from blood (not recorded which).

The CDR3 spells CASSQSRGEGYTF. The CDR3 bases are TGTGCCAGCTCCCAATCCCGGGGGGAAGGCTACACCTTC. This chain joins TRBV18 and TRBJ1-2, with a possible D match to TRBD1 (5 bases). Trimming took 6 bases from V and 8 from J, leaving 16 bases between them. CDR1 is KGHSH and CDR2 is LQKENI in the germline V gene. The CDR3 length is 13 residues.